Listed below are T cell receptor beta chains from one sample, sequenced in a study of beta chain features in type 1 diabetes. TCRdb keeps only in-frame clones here, not all; method: immunoSEQ multiplex PCR. The sample lists fewer than 450,000 clones, about 13% occurring once. The sample was naive CD4+ T cells from blood. The receptor source for this set is a young woman with type 1 diabetes. The CDR3 runs from the conserved cysteine through the conserved F or W. D genes are given only for firm matches.

V: TRBV1
D: .
J: TRBJ2-7
CDR3: CTSSALTSGPYEQYF

V: TRBV4-1
D: .
J: TRBJ1-2
CDR3: CASSQDLVGAYGYTF

V: TRBV7-9
D: .
J: TRBJ2-6
CDR3: CASSLVGGVSGANVLTF

V: TRBV7-4
D: TRBD1
J: TRBJ2-1
CDR3: CADGTGCYNEQFF

V: TRBV15
D: .
J: TRBJ2-7
CDR3: CATSPGIREQYF

V: TRBV27
D: TRBD1
J: TRBJ1-1
CDR3: CASSGTGLTRPEAFF

V: TRBV27
D: .
J: TRBJ1-2
CDR3: CASRSRGEGGYTF

V: TRBV30
D: .
J: TRBJ1-1
CDR3: CAWGRQVLPEAFF

V: TRBV19
D: .
J: TRBJ2-4
CDR3: CASSIRLAKNIQYF

V: TRBV5-1
D: TRBD2
J: TRBJ2-7
CDR3: CASSKTSVTYEQYF

V: TRBV5-1
D: TRBD2
J: TRBJ2-7
CDR3: CASSLPSGSYEQYF

V: TRBV2
D: TRBD1
J: TRBJ1-5
CDR3: CASTGTGIQPQHF

V: TRBV9
D: TRBD2
J: TRBJ2-7
CDR3: CASSSGTSGTPYEQYF

V: TRBV30
D: TRBD2
J: TRBJ2-7
CDR3: CAWSFVRTSGSLGEQYF

V: TRBV30
D: TRBD1
J: TRBJ1-6
CDR3: CAFSGQQNSPLHF

V: TRBV19
D: .
J: TRBJ2-7
CDR3: CAAGAGDDYEQYF

V: TRBV7-2
D: .
J: TRBJ1-2
CDR3: CASSSPMVRGYTF

V: TRBV5-1
D: TRBD2
J: TRBJ2-3
CDR3: CASSRGGGSTDTQYF

V: TRBV5-1
D: TRBD1
J: TRBJ2-1
CDR3: CASSSDRARQFF

V: TRBV19
D: TRBD1
J: TRBJ1-2
CDR3: CASSSPDRSYGYTF